Following are 3 T cell receptor beta chains from one sample sequenced in a study of identical twins (dated by TCRdb to 2016 to 2017). The method behind the library was 5' RACE. TCRdb records Illumina HiSeq 2000 as the sequencer. TCRdb reanalyzed the raw reads on its own, using fastp at Q25 for trimming and MiXCR for clone calling, and kept in-frame beta chains. Rows with a matching CDR3 protein are joined into one entry that keeps the most common DNA and genes. This sample has about 570,000 distinct CDR3 sequences in its table, and around 9.6% of those were observed once. The leading ten clones occupy 3% of the sample. In addition, the sample was reused for a study of yellow fever vaccine responses in identical twins.

Sequenced sample: PBMCs. These receptors all come from a woman aged 18 to 35 in good health.

The V gene is TRBV6-5, the J gene TRBJ2-7, with D possibly matching TRBD1 (6 bases). This CDR3 has 11 residues. With 8 bases removed from V and 7 bases from J, the gap between germline ends came to 12 bases. In germline, CDR1 is MNHEY, CDR2 SVGAGI. This CDR3 is CASSRDKEQYF. DNA for the CDR3: TGTGCCAGCTCCCGGGACAAGGAGCAGTACTTC.

This clonotype was recorded a few times. The genes are TRBV30 and TRBJ2-7; 7 bases fit TRBD2. This CDR3 contains 14 residues. CDR1 is GTSNPN, CDR2 SVGIG, per germline (reference sequence). Trimming took 0 bases from V and 4 from J; bases not matched to a gene: 6. The CDR3 DNA sequence: TGTGCCTGGAGTGTACCAGCGGGGAGGTACGAGCAGTACTTC. Encoded protein: CAWSVPAGRYEQYF.

This clonotype has more than one count but fewer than ten. The chain employs TRBV11-2 and TRBJ2-7, with 7 bases aligning to TRBD2. Germline CDR1 SGHAT, CDR2 FQNNGV. CDR3 length equals 19 residues. V lost 2 bases and J lost 3; bases outside the gene matches: 19. The CDR3 bases are TGTGCCAGCAGCTTAATGCCCAACCCGGGGAAGCGGGGAAACTACGAGCAGTACTTC. This translates into CASSLMPNPGKRGNYEQYF.